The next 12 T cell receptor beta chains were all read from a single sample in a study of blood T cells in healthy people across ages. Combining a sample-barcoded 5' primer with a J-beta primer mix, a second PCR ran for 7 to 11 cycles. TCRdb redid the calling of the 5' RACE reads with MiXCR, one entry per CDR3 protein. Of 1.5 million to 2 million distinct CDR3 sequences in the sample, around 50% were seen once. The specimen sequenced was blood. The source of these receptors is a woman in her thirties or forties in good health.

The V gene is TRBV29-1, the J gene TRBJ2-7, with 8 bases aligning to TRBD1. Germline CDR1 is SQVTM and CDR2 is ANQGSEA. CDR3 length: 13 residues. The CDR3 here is CGTRTGYDYEQYF. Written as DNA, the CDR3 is TGCGGCACCCGGACAGGGTATGACTACGAGCAGTACTTC.

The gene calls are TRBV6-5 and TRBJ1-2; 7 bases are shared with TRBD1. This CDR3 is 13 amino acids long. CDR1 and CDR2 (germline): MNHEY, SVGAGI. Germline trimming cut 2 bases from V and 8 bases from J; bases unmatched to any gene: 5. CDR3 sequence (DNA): TGTGCCAGCAGTTACAGGGGGCTTGGAGGCTACACCTTC. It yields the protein CASSYRGLGGYTF.

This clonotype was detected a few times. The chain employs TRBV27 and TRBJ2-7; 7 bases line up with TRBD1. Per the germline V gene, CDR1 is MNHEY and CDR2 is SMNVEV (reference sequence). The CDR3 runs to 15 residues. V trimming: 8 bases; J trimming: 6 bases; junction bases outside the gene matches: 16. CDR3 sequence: CASGEGGTQAREQYF. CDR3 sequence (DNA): TGTGCCAGCGGAGAAGGGGGCACCCAAGCCCGCGAGCAGTACTTC.

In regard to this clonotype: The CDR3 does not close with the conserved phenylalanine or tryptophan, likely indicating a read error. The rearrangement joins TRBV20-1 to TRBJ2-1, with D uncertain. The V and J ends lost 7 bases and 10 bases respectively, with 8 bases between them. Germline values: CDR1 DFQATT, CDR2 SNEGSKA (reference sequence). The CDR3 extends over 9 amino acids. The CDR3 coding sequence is TGCAGTGTCCGGTGGGAGCAGTTCTCC. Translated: CSVRWEQFS.

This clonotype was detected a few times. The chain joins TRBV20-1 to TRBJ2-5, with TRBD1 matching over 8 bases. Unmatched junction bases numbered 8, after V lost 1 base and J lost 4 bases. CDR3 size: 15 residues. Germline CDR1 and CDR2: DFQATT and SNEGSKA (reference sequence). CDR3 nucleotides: TGCAGTGCTAGAGTAGGACAGGGATTGGGAGAGACCCAGTACTTC. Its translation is CSARVGQGLGETQYF.

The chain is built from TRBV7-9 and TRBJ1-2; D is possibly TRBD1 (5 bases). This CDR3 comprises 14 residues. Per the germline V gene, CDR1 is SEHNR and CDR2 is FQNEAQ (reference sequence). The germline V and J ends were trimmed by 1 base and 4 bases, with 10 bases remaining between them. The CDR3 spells CASSLEGPGYGYTF. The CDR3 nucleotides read TGTGCCAGCAGCTTAGAGGGGCCAGGCTATGGCTACACCTTC.

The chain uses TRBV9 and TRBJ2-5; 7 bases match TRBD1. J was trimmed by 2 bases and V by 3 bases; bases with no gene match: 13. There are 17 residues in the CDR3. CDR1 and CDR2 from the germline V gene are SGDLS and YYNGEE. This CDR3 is CASSATFGTAEQETQYF. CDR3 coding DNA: TGTGCCAGCAGCGCTACGTTCGGGACAGCGGAACAAGAGACCCAGTACTTC.

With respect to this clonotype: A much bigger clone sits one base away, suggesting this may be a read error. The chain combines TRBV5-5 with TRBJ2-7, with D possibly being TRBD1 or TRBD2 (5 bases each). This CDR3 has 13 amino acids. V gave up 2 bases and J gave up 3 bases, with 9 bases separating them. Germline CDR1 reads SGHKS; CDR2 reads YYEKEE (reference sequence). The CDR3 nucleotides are TGTGCCAGCAGCTTCCGGGACCTCTACGAGCAGTACTTC. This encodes CASSFRDLYEQYF.

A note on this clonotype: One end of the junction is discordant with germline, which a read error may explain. CDR3 nucleotides: TGTGCCAGCAATTTAGGCGGGATCACAGATACGCAGTATTTT. It specifies CASNLGGITDTQYF. The chain recombines TRBV12-3 or TRBV12-4 with TRBJ2-3; D possibly corresponds to TRBD2 (6 bases). This CDR3 contains 14 residues.

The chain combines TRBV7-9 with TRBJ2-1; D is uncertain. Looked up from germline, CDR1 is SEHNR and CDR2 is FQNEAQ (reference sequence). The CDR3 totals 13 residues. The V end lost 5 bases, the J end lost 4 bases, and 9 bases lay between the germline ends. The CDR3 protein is CASSPAQYNEQFF. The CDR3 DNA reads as TGTGCCAGCAGCCCCGCTCAGTACAATGAGCAGTTCTTC.

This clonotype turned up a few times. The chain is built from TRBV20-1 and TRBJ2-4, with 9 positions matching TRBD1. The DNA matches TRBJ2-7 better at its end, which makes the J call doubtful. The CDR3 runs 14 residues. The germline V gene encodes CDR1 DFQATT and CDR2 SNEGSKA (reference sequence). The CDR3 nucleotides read TGCAGTGCTAGGTCCGGGACAGGGTACTACGAGCAGTACTTC. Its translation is CSARSGTGYYEQYF.

The CDR3 reads CASSPDAREKGPYNEQFF. In DNA, the CDR3 is TGTGCCAGCTCACCCGATGCCAGGGAAAAAGGCCCCTACAATGAGCAGTTCTTC. The chain recombines TRBV18 with TRBJ2-1; D may be TRBD1 (5 bases). Trimming shortened V by 3 bases and J by 2 bases, and 20 bases separated the two germline ends. The CDR3 is made up of 18 amino acids. Per germline, CDR1 KGHSH and CDR2 LQKENI.